This T cell receptor (beta chain) was obtained from a study of blood T cells in healthy people across ages. This clonotype was found many times. The use of a sample-barcoded 5' primer and a J-beta primer mix characterized a second PCR of about 7 to 12 cycles. Every sample produced at least 2.5 million CDR3-containing paired-end reads. TCRdb called the 5' RACE reads again in MiXCR, with one record for every CDR3 protein. The table records around 900,000 distinct CDR3 sequences, less than 35% of them present only once. Germline V gives CDR1 MNHNY, CDR2 SVGAGI (reference sequence). Trimming took 6 bases from V and 7 from J, leaving 22 bases between them. CDR3 length: 15 residues.

This TCR came from a woman over 75 in good health. V gene TRBV6-6 combines with J gene TRBJ2-7; a weak D match, TRBD1 (6 bases). Material: blood. In nucleotides, the CDR3 is TGTGCCAGCAGCGTTACAGGGAGAGGCTCGTGGGAGCAGTACTTC. Encoded protein: CASSVTGRGSWEQYF.